Presented here are 5 T cell receptor beta chains from one specimen sequenced in a study of Ad26.COV2.S vaccination and SARS-CoV-2 variants. Data came from immunoSEQ multiplex PCR; TCRdb stores just in-frame clones and leaves some out. The sample lists 450,000 to 550,000 clones, 70% to 90% occurring once. Treatment denoted: approximately 18 received Ad26.COV2.S at low or high dose, single or two shots; 5 received placebo; per-sample allocation not given. Collection of samples fell on day 63 after the first vaccine or placebo injection. Sequenced here: peripheral blood, sampled in a trial of Ad26.COV2.S vaccine versus placebo. These receptor sequences come from a person between 18 and 65 years old who received the Ad26.COV2.S COVID-19 vaccine or a placebo.

The chain couples TRBV6-5 to TRBJ2-3; D remains ambiguous. CDR3 size: 11 residues. Trimming shortened V by 6 bases and J by 0 bases, and 1 base separated the two germline ends. In germline, CDR1 is MNHEY, CDR2 SVGAGI. The CDR3 sequence: CASRSTDTQYF. The CDR3 DNA sequence: TGTGCCAGCAGGAGCACAGATACGCAGTATTTT.

V usage is TRBV29-1 and J usage is TRBJ2-7; D tentatively reads TRBD1 or TRBD2 (5 bases each). CDR3 length: 11 amino acids. In germline, CDR1 is SQVTM, CDR2 ANQGSEA. Trimming stripped 3 bases from V and 9 bases from J, with 12 bases between. The CDR3 here is CSVEGERTQYF. In DNA form, the CDR3 reads TGCAGCGTTGAGGGGGAACGGACGCAGTACTTC.

The chain employs TRBV19 and TRBJ2-5; 11 bases align to TRBD2. This CDR3 spans 15 amino acids. Germline V gene sequence: CDR1 LNHDA, CDR2 SQIVND (reference sequence). V lost 5 bases and J lost 3; bases outside the gene matches: 5. The chain's CDR3 is CASSPTSGGKETQYF. CDR3 nucleotide sequence: TGTGCCAGTAGTCCTACTAGCGGGGGAAAAGAGACCCAGTACTTC.

The rearrangement links TRBV27 to TRBJ1-1; D is unresolved. This CDR3 region has 13 residues. Germline V lookup: CDR1 MNHEY, CDR2 SMNVEV (reference sequence). With 6 bases removed from V and 5 bases from J, the gap between germline ends came to 13 bases. The CDR3 nucleotides are TGTGCCAGCAGCTTTTCCTTTATGACTGAAGCTTTCTTT. Protein: CASSFSFMTEAFF.

This clone occurred a few times. This chain links TRBV9 with TRBJ1-5, with D uncertain. CDR3 length equals 14 residues. Per germline, CDR1 SGDLS and CDR2 YYNGEE. Trimming pared 0 bases from V and 2 bases from J, leaving 6 bases between. CDR3 amino acids: CASSVGLGNQPQHF. CDR3 nucleotides: TGTGCCAGCAGCGTAGGTTTAGGCAATCAGCCCCAGCATTTT.